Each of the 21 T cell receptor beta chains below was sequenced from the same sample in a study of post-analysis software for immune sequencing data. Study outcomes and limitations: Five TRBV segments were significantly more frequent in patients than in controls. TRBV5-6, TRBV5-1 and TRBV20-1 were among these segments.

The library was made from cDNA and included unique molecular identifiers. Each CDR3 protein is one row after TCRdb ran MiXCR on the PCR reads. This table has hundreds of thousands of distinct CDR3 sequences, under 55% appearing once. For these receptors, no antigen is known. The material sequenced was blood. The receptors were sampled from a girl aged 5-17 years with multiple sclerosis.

This CDR3 reads CASSLEGGRVAQYF. CDR3 sequence (DNA): TGTGCCAGCAGTTTGGAGGGTGGCAGGGTTGCCCAGTACTTC. This chain uses TRBV12-3 or TRBV12-4 with TRBJ2-7; possible D gene TRBD2, 6 bases. Deletions cut 3 bases from V and 10 bases from J, with 19 bases between. The CDR3 consists of 14 residues.

The CDR3 DNA reads TGCGCCAGCAGCCAGCAGCGGGAGGGGAACGAGCAGTACTTC. As protein: CASSQQREGNEQYF. The chain links TRBV4-1 to TRBJ2-7; TRBD2 matches at 10 bases. This CDR3 contains 14 residues. The J segment lost 5 bases and the V segment lost 3 bases, leaving 4 bases of the junction unmatched. The germline V gene encodes CDR1 MGHRA and CDR2 YSYEKL.

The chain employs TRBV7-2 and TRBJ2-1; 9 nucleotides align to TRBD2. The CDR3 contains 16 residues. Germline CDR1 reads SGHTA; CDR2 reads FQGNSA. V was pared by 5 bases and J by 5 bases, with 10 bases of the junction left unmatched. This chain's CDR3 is CASSPWREGGNNEQFF. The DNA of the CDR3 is TGTGCCAGCAGCCCGTGGCGGGAGGGGGGGAACAATGAGCAGTTCTTC.

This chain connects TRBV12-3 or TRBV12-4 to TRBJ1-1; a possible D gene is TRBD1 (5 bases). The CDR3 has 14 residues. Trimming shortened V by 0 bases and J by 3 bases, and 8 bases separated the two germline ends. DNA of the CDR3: TGTGCCAGCAGTTTAGCAGGGGATTACACTGAAGCTTTCTTT. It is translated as CASSLAGDYTEAFF.

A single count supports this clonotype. The DNA for the CDR3 is TGCAGCGTTGAACAGGGTCATGGCTACACCTTC. Translated: CSVEQGHGYTF. V is TRBV29-1 and J is TRBJ1-2; D perhaps matches TRBD1 (5 bases). This CDR3 region has 11 residues. Looked up from germline, CDR1 is SQVTM and CDR2 is ANQGSEA. The V and J ends lost 2 bases and 6 bases respectively, with 7 bases between them.

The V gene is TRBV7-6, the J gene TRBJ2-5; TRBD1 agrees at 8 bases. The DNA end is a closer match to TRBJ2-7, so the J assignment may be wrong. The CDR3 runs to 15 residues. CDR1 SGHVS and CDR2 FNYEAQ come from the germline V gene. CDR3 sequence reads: CASSPRQGSGYEQYF. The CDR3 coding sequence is TGTGCCAGCAGCCCACGACAGGGGAGCGGTTACGAGCAGTACTTC.

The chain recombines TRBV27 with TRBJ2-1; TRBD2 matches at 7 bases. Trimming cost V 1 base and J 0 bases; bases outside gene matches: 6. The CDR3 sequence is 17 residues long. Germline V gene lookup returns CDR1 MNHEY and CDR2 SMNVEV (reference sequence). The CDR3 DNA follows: TGTGCCAGCAGTTTATACCCCGGACTAGTCTCCTACAATGAGCAGTTCTTC. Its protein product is CASSLYPGLVSYNEQFF.

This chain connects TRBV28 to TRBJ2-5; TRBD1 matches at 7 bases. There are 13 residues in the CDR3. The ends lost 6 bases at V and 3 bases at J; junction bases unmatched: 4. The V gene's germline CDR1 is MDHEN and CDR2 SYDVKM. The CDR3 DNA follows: TGTGCCAGCAGGTTGGGACAGAAAGAGACCCAGTACTTC. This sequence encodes CASRLGQKETQYF.

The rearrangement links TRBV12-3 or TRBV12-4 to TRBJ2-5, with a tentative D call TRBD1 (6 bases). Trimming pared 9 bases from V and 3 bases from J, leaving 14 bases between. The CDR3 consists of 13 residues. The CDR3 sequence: CASLTGRKETQYF. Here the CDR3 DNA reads TGTGCCAGTTTGACAGGCAGAAAAGAGACCCAGTACTTC.

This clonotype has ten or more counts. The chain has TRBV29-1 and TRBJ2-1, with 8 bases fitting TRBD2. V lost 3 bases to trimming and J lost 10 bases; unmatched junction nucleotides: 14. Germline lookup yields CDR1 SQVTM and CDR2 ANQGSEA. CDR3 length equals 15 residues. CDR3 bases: TGCAGCGTTGAGAGCGCGGGAGGCTCACCAGGGGAGCAGTTCTTC. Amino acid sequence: CSVESAGGSPGEQFF.

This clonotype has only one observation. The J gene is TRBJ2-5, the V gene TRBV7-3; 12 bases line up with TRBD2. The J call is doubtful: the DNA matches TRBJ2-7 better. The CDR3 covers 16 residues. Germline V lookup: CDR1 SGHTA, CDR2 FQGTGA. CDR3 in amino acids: CASSPESSGGGYEQYF. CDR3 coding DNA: TGTGCCAGCAGCCCGGAGTCTAGCGGGGGGGGCTACGAGCAGTACTTC.

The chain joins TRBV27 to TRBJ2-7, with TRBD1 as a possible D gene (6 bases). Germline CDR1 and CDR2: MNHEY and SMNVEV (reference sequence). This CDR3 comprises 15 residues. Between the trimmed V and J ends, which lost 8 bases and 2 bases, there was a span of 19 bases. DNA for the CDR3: TGTGCCAGCCACGGATTAGGGGGAGCGGCCTACGAGCAGTACTTC. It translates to CASHGLGGAAYEQYF.

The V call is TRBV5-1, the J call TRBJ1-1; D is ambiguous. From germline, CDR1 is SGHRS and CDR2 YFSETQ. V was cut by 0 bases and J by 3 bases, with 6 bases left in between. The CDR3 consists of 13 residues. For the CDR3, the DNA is TGCGCCAGCAGCTTGGCTGCGGACACTGAAGCTTTCTTT. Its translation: CASSLAADTEAFF. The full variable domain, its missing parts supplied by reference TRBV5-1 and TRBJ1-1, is KAGVTQTPRYLIKTRGQQVTLSCSPISGHRSVSWYQQTPGQGLQFLFEYFSETQRNKGNFPGRFSGRQFSNSRSEMNVSTLELGDSALYLCASSLAADTEAFFGQGTRLTVV.

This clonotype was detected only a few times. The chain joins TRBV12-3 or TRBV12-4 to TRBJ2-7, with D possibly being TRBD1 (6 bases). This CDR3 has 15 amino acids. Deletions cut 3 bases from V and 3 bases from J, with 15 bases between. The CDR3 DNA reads TGTGCCAGCAGTTTGGCAGGGGCCCCTGACTACGAGCAGTACTTC. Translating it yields CASSLAGAPDYEQYF.

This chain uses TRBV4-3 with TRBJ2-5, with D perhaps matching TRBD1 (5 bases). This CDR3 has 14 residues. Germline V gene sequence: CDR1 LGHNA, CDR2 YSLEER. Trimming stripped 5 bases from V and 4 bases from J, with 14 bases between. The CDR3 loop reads CASSIQGIAETQYF. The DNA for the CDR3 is TGCGCCAGCAGCATTCAGGGAATTGCAGAGACCCAGTACTTC.

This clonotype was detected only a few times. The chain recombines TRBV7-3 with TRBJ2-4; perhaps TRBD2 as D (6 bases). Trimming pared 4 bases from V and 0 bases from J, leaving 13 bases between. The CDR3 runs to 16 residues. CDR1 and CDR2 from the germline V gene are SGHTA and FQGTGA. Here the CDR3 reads CASSSGLLIAKNIQYF. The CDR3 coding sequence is TGTGCCAGCAGCTCGGGACTCCTAATAGCCAAAAACATTCAGTACTTC.

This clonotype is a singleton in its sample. The CDR3 DNA reads as TGTGCCAGCAGTTCCCCGACGGGAGGCGAAGATGGCTACACCTTC. Protein: CASSSPTGGEDGYTF. The chain combines TRBV6-6 with TRBJ1-2; D remains unclear. CDR3 length equals 15 residues. The V and J ends lost 4 bases and 6 bases respectively, with 18 bases between them. Germline CDR1 is MNHNY and CDR2 is SVGAGI (reference sequence).

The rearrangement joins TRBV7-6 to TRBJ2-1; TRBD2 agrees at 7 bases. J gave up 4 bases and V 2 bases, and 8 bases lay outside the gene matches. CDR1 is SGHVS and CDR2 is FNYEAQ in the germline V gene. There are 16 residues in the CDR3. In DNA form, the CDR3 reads TGTGCCAGCAGCTTACTCTCGGGAGGTATTTACAATGAGCAGTTCTTC. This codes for CASSLLSGGIYNEQFF. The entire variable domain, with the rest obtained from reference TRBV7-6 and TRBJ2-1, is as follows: GAGVSQSPRYKVTKRGQDVALRCDPISGHVSLYWYRQALGQGPEFLTYFNYEAQQDKSGLPNDRFSAERPEGSISTLTIQRTEQRDSAMYRCASSLLSGGIYNEQFFGPGTRLTVL.

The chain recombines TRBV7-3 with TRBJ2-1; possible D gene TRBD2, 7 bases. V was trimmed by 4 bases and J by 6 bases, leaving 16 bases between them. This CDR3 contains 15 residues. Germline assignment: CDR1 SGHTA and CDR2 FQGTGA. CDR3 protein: CASSSTGGGGNEQFF. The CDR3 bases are TGTGCCAGCAGCTCCACGGGAGGAGGGGGCAATGAGCAGTTCTTC.

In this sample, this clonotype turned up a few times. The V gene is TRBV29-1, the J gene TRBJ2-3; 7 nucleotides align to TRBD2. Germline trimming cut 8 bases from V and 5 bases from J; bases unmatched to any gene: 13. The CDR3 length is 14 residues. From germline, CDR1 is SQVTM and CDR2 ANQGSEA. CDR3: CSSLGAGRGDTQYF. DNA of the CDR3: TGCAGCTCCCTTGGAGCGGGGAGAGGAGATACGCAGTATTTT.

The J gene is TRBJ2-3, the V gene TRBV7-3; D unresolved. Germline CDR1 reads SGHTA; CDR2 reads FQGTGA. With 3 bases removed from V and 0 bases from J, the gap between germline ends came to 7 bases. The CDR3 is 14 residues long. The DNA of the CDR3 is TGTGCCAGCAGCTTCGAGCCTAGCACAGATACGCAGTATTTT. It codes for CASSFEPSTDTQYF.